This TCR beta chain was profiled in a study of resident and recirculating memory T cells in vitiligo. Study-level background: Epidermis came from shave biopsies of lesional and nonlesional sites, plus PBMCs. No cells were sorted; samples were homogenized just before genomic DNA extraction.

Study outcomes and limitations: Clonality differed among vitiligo lesions, with no unique dominant clone. Non-conserved TCRs across sites and patients suggested distinct clones per lesion.

J gave up 0 bases and V 2 bases, and 4 bases lay outside the gene matches. Germline V lookup: CDR1 LGHNA, CDR2 YSLEER. CDR3 length: 16 residues. A remark on this clone: The target antigen is unknown.

Assay: immunoSEQ multiplex PCR; the TCRdb copy retains only in-frame clones and omits some. This table holds more than 65,000 clones, approximately 90% found once. This TCR was sampled from a male donor with vitiligo. Specimen: blood. The genes are TRBV4-3 and TRBJ1-2; 9 nucleotides match TRBD1. CDR3 bases: TGCGCCAGCAGCCAATGGAGGGACAGGGCTAACTATGGCTACACCTTC. The encoded protein is CASSQWRDRANYGYTF.